This TCR beta chain was obtained from a study of blood T cells in healthy people across ages. Caucasian, healthy and from Russia, the donors were aged between about 6 and 90. Alongside a J-beta primer mix, a sample-barcoded 5' primer served in a second PCR lasting 7 to 11 cycles. TCRdb reprocessed the 5' RACE reads with MiXCR, giving one entry per CDR3 protein. The sample lists about 1.6 million distinct CDR3 sequences, roughly 32% seen once, with around 11% in the top ten. Study-level points and caveats: In older individuals, TCR beta diversity per million T cells was lower, falling roughly linearly with age.

V lost 8 bases and J 4 bases, leaving 21 bases between the germline ends. CDR3 size: 17 residues. Germline V lookup: CDR1 MNHEY, CDR2 SVGAGI. As for this clonotype: What it binds is unknown.

Sequencing was done on a sample of blood. The V gene is TRBV6-5, the J gene TRBJ1-6, with a tentative D call TRBD1 (6 bases). This sequence was found in a woman in her 30s in good health. The CDR3 loop is CASRSDRTLVYNSPLHF. The CDR3 DNA reads TGTGCCAGCCGTTCCGACAGGACCCTGGTATATAATTCACCCCTCCACTTT.